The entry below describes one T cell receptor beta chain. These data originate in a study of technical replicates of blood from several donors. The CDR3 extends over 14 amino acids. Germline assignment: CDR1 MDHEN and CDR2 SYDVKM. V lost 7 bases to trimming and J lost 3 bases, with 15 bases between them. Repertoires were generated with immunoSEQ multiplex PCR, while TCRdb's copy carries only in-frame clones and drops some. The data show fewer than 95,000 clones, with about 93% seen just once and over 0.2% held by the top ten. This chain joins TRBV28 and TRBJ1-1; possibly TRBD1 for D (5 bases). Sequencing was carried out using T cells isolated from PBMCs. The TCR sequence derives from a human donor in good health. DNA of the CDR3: TGTGCCAGCACCCTCCCCGCGGGACACACTGAAGCTTTCTTT. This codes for CASTLPAGHTEAFF.